This T cell receptor beta chain comes out of a study of shared clonotypes between healthy human individuals. V was pared by 4 bases and J by 0 bases, with 13 bases between. CDR1 is SGHNT and CDR2 is YYREEE in the germline V gene (reference sequence). The CDR3 length is 16 residues. The study ran the assay at deep level. Assay: immunoSEQ multiplex PCR; the TCRdb copy retains only in-frame clones and omits some. The sample contains millions of clones, roughly 94% of which appear only once. Broader study findings: The sharing of 4.5% to 6.5% of naive CD4 clonotypes was seen across a handful of donors.

Worth noting for this clone: Its antigen remains unidentified.

The sequenced sample was naive CD4+ T cells sorted from blood. The sample's subset: CD45RA+ positively selected. This sequence joins TRBV5-4 and TRBJ2-2; D not certain. The receptor was derived from a man in his late teens or twenties in good health. DNA of the CDR3: TGTGCCAGCAGCCTCCGGACGTTCGCGAACACCGGGGAGCTGTTTTTT. Its translation: CASSLRTFANTGELFF.